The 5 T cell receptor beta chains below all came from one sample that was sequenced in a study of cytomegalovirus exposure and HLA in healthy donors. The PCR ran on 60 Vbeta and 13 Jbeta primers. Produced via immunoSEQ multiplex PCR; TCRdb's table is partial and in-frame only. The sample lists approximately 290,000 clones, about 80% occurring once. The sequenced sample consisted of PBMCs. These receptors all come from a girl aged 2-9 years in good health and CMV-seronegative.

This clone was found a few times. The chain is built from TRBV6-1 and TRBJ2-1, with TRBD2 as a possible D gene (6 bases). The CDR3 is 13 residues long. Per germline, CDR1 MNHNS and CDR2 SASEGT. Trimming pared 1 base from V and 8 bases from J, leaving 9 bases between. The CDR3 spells CASSEDRRDEQFF. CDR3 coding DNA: TGTGCCAGCAGTGAAGACAGGAGGGATGAGCAGTTCTTC.

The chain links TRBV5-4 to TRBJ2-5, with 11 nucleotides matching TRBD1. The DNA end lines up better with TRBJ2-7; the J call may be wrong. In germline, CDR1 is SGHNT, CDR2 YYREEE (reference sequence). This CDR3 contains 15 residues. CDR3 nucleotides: TGTGCCAGCAGCTCGCCGGGACAGGGGGCCTACGAGCAGTACTTC. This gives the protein CASSSPGQGAYEQYF.

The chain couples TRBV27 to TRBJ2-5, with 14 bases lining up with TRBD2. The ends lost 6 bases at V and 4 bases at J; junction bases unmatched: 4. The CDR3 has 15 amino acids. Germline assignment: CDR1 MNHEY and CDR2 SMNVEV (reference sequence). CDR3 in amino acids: CASRGLAGVGETQYF. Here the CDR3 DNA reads TGTGCCAGCAGGGGACTAGCGGGAGTAGGAGAGACCCAGTACTTC.

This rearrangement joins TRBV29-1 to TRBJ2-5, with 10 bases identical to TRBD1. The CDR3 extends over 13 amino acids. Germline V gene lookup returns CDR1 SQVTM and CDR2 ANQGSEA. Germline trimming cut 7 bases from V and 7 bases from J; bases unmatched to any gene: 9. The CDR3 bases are TGCAGCGCTGCGACAGGGGGCTGGGGGACCCAGTACTTC. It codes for CSAATGGWGTQYF.

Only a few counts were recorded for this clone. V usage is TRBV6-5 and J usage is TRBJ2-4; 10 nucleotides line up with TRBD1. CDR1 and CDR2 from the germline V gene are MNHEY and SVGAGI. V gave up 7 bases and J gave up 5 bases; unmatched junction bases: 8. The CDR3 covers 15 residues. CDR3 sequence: CASTRQGAGENIQYF. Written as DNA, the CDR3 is TGTGCCAGCACGAGACAGGGGGCAGGGGAAAACATTCAGTACTTC.